The 27 T cell receptor beta chains below all came from one sample that was sequenced in a study of PD-L1 blockade in urothelial cancer. The time point is: pretreatment peripheral blood. The data were produced by immunoSEQ multiplex PCR, yet TCRdb's version contains in-frame clones alone and is incomplete. Altogether tens of thousands of clones are present, around nine tenths being singletons, with the ten largest covering roughly 14%. The sequencing here drew on PBMCs, taken around atezolizumab (anti-PD-L1) treatment. The receptors come from a woman aged 55-70 years with urothelial cancer.

CDR3 sequence: CASSRSPDRPSNYGYTF. DNA of the CDR3: TGTGCCAGCAGCCGATCCCCGGACAGGCCCTCTAACTATGGCTACACCTTC. The chain combines TRBV7-9 with TRBJ1-2; 7 nucleotides line up with TRBD1. The length of the CDR3 is 17 residues. V lost 5 bases to trimming and J lost 0 bases; unmatched junction nucleotides: 12. The germline V gene encodes CDR1 SEHNR and CDR2 FQNEAQ (reference sequence).

The CDR3 DNA sequence: TGTGCCAGCAGCTTAGGGACTAGTCAATACGAGCAGTACTTC. Protein product: CASSLGTSQYEQYF. The chain links TRBV7-2 to TRBJ2-7; TRBD2 agrees at 7 bases. After removal of 1 base from V and 4 bases from J, the junction contained 4 bases not matched to a gene. Germline CDR1 reads SGHTA; CDR2 reads FQGNSA. The CDR3 sequence is 14 residues long.

This CDR3 is CASSSRTSKPSSQETQYF. The DNA for the CDR3 is TGTGCCAGCAGTTCGCGGACTAGCAAGCCTAGCTCCCAAGAGACCCAGTACTTC. J is TRBJ2-5 and V is TRBV27; 8 bases are a match to TRBD2. The junction had 14 bases not matched to a gene; V was cut back by 4 bases and J by 1 base. Looked up from germline, CDR1 is MNHEY and CDR2 is SMNVEV (reference sequence). CDR3 length: 18 residues.

The chain combines TRBV19 with TRBJ1-2; 7 bases are a match to TRBD1. The V gene's germline CDR1 is LNHDA and CDR2 SQIVND (reference sequence). V gave up 7 bases and J gave up 1 base; unmatched junction bases: 12. The CDR3 contains 16 residues. CDR3: CASNPPRTGDNYGYTF. As DNA, the CDR3 is TGTGCCAGTAACCCTCCCCGGACAGGCGATAACTATGGCTACACCTTC.

On this clone: A junction end diverges from the germline sequence, so it may reflect a read error. The chain's CDR3 is CASSLELAGTSKDF. The CDR3 DNA follows: TGTGCCAGCAGTTTGGAGCTAGCGGGAACCTCGAAGGACTTC. This chain connects TRBV11-2 to TRBJ2-7, with TRBD2 identical over 9 bases. This CDR3 has 14 residues. Per the germline V gene, CDR1 is SGHAT and CDR2 is FQNNGV.

This clone has only one observation. This sequence joins TRBV5-6 and TRBJ2-5; possible D gene TRBD2, 7 bases. V was pared by 4 bases and J by 2 bases, with 12 bases between. This CDR3 spans 14 amino acids. Germline CDR1 is SGHDT and CDR2 is YYEEEE. This chain's CDR3 is CASSHRGAQETQYF. CDR3 sequence (DNA): TGTGCCAGCAGCCACCGGGGGGCTCAAGAGACCCAGTACTTC.

V and J are TRBV14 and TRBJ2-2, with 7 bases fitting TRBD1. CDR1 and CDR2 (germline): SGHDN, FVKESK. With 2 bases clipped from V and 6 bases from J, the junction kept 6 bases outside the gene matches. The CDR3 spans 15 residues. As DNA, the CDR3 is TGTGCCAGCAGCCAAAACCACAGGGGACCCGGGGAGCTGTTTTTT. This codes for CASSQNHRGPGELFF. The whole variable domain, filled in from reference TRBV14 and TRBJ2-2, reads EAGVTQFPSHSVIEKGQTVTLRCDPISGHDNLYWYRRVMGKEIKFLLHFVKESKQDESGMPNNRFLAERTGGTYSTLKVQPAELEDSGVYFCASSQNHRGPGELFFGEGSRLTVL.

This clone came up once. The V and J genes are TRBV7-9 and TRBJ1-6; D gene unclear. This CDR3 region has 15 residues. Trimming cost V 2 bases and J 7 bases, with 12 bases left between them. The germline CDR1 and CDR2 sequences are SEHNR and FQNEAQ (reference sequence). The CDR3 here is CASSLYLAENSPLHF. Here the CDR3 DNA reads TGTGCCAGCAGCTTATATTTGGCAGAAAATTCACCCCTCCACTTT.

The J gene is TRBJ1-2, the V gene TRBV18, with TRBD1 identical over 8 bases. J lost 6 bases, V lost 3 bases, and 3 bases had no gene match. The CDR3 is 13 amino acids. In germline, CDR1 is KGHSH, CDR2 LQKENI. The CDR3 loop reads CASSPDRGDGYTF. Here the CDR3 DNA reads TGTGCCAGCTCACCCGACAGGGGCGATGGCTACACCTTC.

This sequence joins TRBV5-6 and TRBJ1-4; 9 bases fit TRBD1. Germline V lookup: CDR1 SGHDT, CDR2 YYEEEE. V was pared by 4 bases and J by 8 bases, with 9 bases of the junction left unmatched. The CDR3 consists of 15 residues. CDR3 nucleotides: TGTGCCAGCAGCGTACAGGGGACAGGGTGGGAAAAACTGTTTTTT. Translation gives CASSVQGTGWEKLFF.

This sequence joins TRBV5-1 and TRBJ2-5; maybe TRBD1 (6 bases). The V end lost 4 bases, the J end lost 5 bases, and 12 bases lay between the germline ends. The CDR3 consists of 13 residues. CDR1 and CDR2 (germline): SGHRS, YFSETQ. CDR3 DNA: TGCGCCAGCAGCATGGACAGTGGGGAGACCCAGTACTTC. It translates to CASSMDSGETQYF.

The chain carries TRBV19 and TRBJ2-7, with 7 bases aligning to TRBD1. The CDR3 runs to 16 residues. Trimming removed 4 bases from V and 2 bases from J; junction bases left unmatched: 11. Germline V gives CDR1 LNHDA, CDR2 SQIVND (reference sequence). CDR3: CASSTRDRLPPYEQYF. CDR3 coding DNA: TGTGCCAGTAGTACCCGGGACAGACTTCCTCCCTACGAGCAGTACTTC.

The chain is built from TRBV18 and TRBJ2-1, with D maybe TRBD2 (5 bases). Deletions cut 3 bases from V and 5 bases from J, with 8 bases between. The CDR3 covers 13 residues. CDR1 and CDR2 (germline): KGHSH, LQKENI. The CDR3 reads CASSPAGHNEQFF. For the CDR3, the DNA is TGTGCCAGCTCACCGGCGGGCCACAATGAGCAGTTCTTC.

This clone has more than one count but fewer than ten. The rearrangement links TRBV6-1 to TRBJ1-2, with TRBD1 as a possible D gene (6 bases). Per the germline V gene, CDR1 is MNHNS and CDR2 is SASEGT. The CDR3 runs 15 residues. V was pared by 0 bases and J by 5 bases, with 13 bases between. The CDR3 sequence: CASSEARGRGYGYTF. The CDR3 DNA sequence: TGTGCCAGCAGTGAAGCGCGGGGGCGAGGTTATGGCTACACCTTC.

The rearrangement joins TRBV10-3 to TRBJ2-1, with TRBD2 matching over 13 bases. Germline V lookup: CDR1 ENHRY, CDR2 SYGVKD. CDR3 length: 16 amino acids. V was clipped by 6 bases and J by 2 bases; unmatched bases: 4. CDR3 sequence (DNA): TGTGCCATCAGGCGCGGGACTAGCGGGACCTACAATGAGCAGTTCTTC. It codes for CAIRRGTSGTYNEQFF.

The chain links TRBV7-9 to TRBJ2-5, with D hard to call. The J call is doubtful: the DNA matches TRBJ2-7 better. The CDR3 is 15 residues long. Per germline, CDR1 SEHNR and CDR2 FQNEAQ (reference sequence). In DNA, the CDR3 is TGTGCCAGCAGCTTAGATTCGACGGCGAACTACGAGCAGTACTTC. This encodes CASSLDSTANYEQYF.

The chain couples TRBV5-4 to TRBJ2-1; 8 positions match TRBD2. The germline V gene encodes CDR1 SGHNT and CDR2 YYREEE (reference sequence). This CDR3 region has 15 residues. The J segment lost 8 bases and the V segment lost 1 base, leaving 8 bases of the junction unmatched. The CDR3: CASSLRREVGDEQFF. As DNA, the CDR3 is TGTGCCAGCAGCTTGAGGCGGGAGGTGGGCGATGAGCAGTTCTTC.

V usage is TRBV7-9 and J usage is TRBJ2-5; 7 bases are a match to TRBD1. CDR3 length: 13 amino acids. Trimming took 4 bases from V and 5 from J; bases not matched to a gene: 4. Per germline, CDR1 SEHNR and CDR2 FQNEAQ (reference sequence). The CDR3: CASSSRGPETQYF. CDR3 coding DNA: TGTGCCAGCAGCTCGAGGGGGCCGGAGACCCAGTACTTC.

The V gene is TRBV27, the J gene TRBJ2-7, with D perhaps TRBD2 (6 bases). This CDR3 is built from 12 residues. Trimming pared 3 bases from V and 3 bases from J, leaving 6 bases between. Germline CDR1 is MNHEY and CDR2 is SMNVEV (reference sequence). The CDR3 DNA sequence: TGTGCCAGCAGTTTGGGGGGCTACGAGCAGTACTTC. Translating gives CASSLGGYEQYF.

This rearrangement joins TRBV4-3 to TRBJ1-2; possibly TRBD1 for D (5 bases). CDR1 and CDR2 (germline): LGHNA, YSLEER. The CDR3 spans 16 residues. V was shortened by 2 bases and J by 7 bases, with 20 bases between the two germline ends. The CDR3 spells CASSQISGYQQGGYTF. DNA of the CDR3: TGCGCCAGCAGCCAAATTTCAGGGTATCAGCAGGGTGGCTACACCTTC.

The rearrangement links TRBV6-5 to TRBJ2-7, with TRBD2 matching over 7 bases. CDR1 and CDR2 (germline): MNHEY, SVGAGI. Trimming cost V 0 bases and J 0 bases; bases outside gene matches: 5. The length of the CDR3 is 16 residues. The CDR3 nucleotides are TGTGCCAGCAGTTACTCGACTGGGACTACCTCCTACGAGCAGTACTTC. This codes for CASSYSTGTTSYEQYF.

The chain combines TRBV11-3 with TRBJ2-7; tentative D call: TRBD1 (5 bases). V lost 5 bases, J lost 4 bases, and 12 bases lay in between. CDR1 SGHNT and CDR2 YENEEA come from the germline V gene. The CDR3 totals 13 residues. CDR3 sequence: CASSPPGAYEQYF. In nucleotides, the CDR3 is TGTGCCAGCAGCCCCCCTGGGGCATACGAGCAGTACTTC.

The V and J genes are TRBV7-8 and TRBJ1-1; no firm D call. The CDR3 contains 15 residues. Germline values: CDR1 SGHVS, CDR2 FQNEAQ. V dropped 0 bases and J dropped 0 bases, with 8 bases sitting between them. The CDR3 is CASSLARGMNTEAFF. CDR3 sequence (DNA): TGTGCCAGCAGCTTAGCCCGAGGGATGAACACTGAAGCTTTCTTT.

This chain uses TRBV9 with TRBJ2-7, with 7 bases lining up with TRBD1. Trimming at V came to 0 bases and at J to 0 bases, leaving 6 bases not matched to a gene. Germline V gene data show CDR1 as SGDLS and CDR2 as YYNGEE. CDR3 size: 16 residues. The CDR3 sequence is CASSVAAGGSSYEQYF. As DNA, the CDR3 is TGTGCCAGCAGCGTAGCGGCAGGGGGAAGCTCCTACGAGCAGTACTTC.

This sequence joins TRBV5-1 and TRBJ2-1, with a weak D call TRBD2 (6 bases). Deletions cut 3 bases from V and 9 bases from J, with 25 bases between. Germline V gives CDR1 SGHRS, CDR2 YFSETQ. CDR3 length equals 17 residues. CDR3 DNA sequence: TGCGCCAGCAGCTACGATAGGGCGGGAAACCTCGGACGTGAGCAGTTCTTC. Residues: CASSYDRAGNLGREQFF.

The chain employs TRBV27 and TRBJ2-3; D might be TRBD1 (6 bases). The ends were cut back, 8 bases at V and 7 bases at J, with 22 bases in the middle. CDR1 is MNHEY, CDR2 SMNVEV, per germline (reference sequence). The CDR3 has 15 amino acids. The CDR3 region is CASRGLGQTTHTQYF. The CDR3 nucleotides are TGTGCCAGCCGTGGCTTAGGACAGACTACACATACGCAGTATTTT.

The chain links TRBV7-8 to TRBJ2-3; 11 bases align to TRBD2. Germline V gene lookup returns CDR1 SGHVS and CDR2 FQNEAQ. The CDR3 sequence is 15 residues long. The V gene end was trimmed by 3 bases and the J gene end by 3 bases; junction bases not matched to a gene: 2. CDR3 sequence: CASSFSGGATDTQYF. Written as DNA, the CDR3 is TGTGCCAGCAGCTTTAGCGGGGGGGCAACAGATACGCAGTATTTT. Filled out from reference TRBV7-8 and TRBJ2-3, the complete variable domain reads GAGVSQSPRYKVAKRGQDVALRCDPISGHVSLFWYQQALGQGPEFLTYFQNEAQLDKSGLPSDRFFAERPEGSVSTLKIQRTQQEDSAVYLCASSFSGGATDTQYFGPGTRLTVL.